This T cell receptor beta chain was recorded in a study of CD8 T cells in ankylosing spondylitis. This clonotype was detected many times. For TCR beta, libraries came from quantitative 5'-RACE with molecular barcodes. TCRdb reanalysed the 5' RACE reads using MiXCR and keeps one entry per CDR3 protein. The sample comprises some 250,000 distinct CDR3 sequences, about 10% of which are singletons, and approximately 6.6% rests with the top ten. Trimming at V came to 5 bases and at J to 2 bases, leaving 6 bases not matched to a gene. Germline CDR1 MNHNS, CDR2 SASEGT. This CDR3 is 15 amino acids long. What was sequenced was blood, either unsorted or a sorted T cell fraction (not recorded which). This chain uses TRBV6-1 with TRBJ2-3; 8 bases map to TRBD2. This sequence was found in a male donor with ankylosing spondylitis or in good health (not recorded which). CDR3 nucleotide sequence: TGTGCCAGCAGTAATCCGGGAGGGCCCACAGATACGCAGTATTTT. This codes for CASSNPGGPTDTQYF.